This T cell receptor beta chain was retrieved from a study of blood T cell repertoires in COVID-19. About the research overall: Donors in the United States, Italy and Spain gave samples during acute or convalescent COVID-19. PBMCs, B-cell-depleted T cells, or T cells were the source of the cDNA or gDNA that made up the material.

Of note for this clone: One end of the junction varies from germline; a read error may be responsible.

As handled by the study authors: Reference gene primer amplification gave nucleated cell count estimates. The method was immunoSEQ multiplex PCR; TCRdb's version includes in-frame clones alone and lacks a portion of them. V, J and clone size are those of that table, while D and trimming were read from the DNA. The repertoire consists of 75,000 to 85,000 clones, with roughly 90% occurring once and the leading ten covering over 15%. Looked up from germline, CDR1 is SGHTA and CDR2 is FQGNSA. CDR3 length: 15 residues. The chain is built from TRBV7-2 and TRBJ2-1; 9 bases map to TRBD2. The receptor was derived from a human donor in a cohort sampled during active COVID-19. Sequencing used peripheral blood. The CDR3: CASSLASGALNEQFF. The CDR3 DNA sequence: TGTGCCAGCAGCCTAGCTAGCGGGGCACTCAATGAGCAGTTCTTC. The entire variable domain, with the rest obtained from reference TRBV7-2 and TRBJ2-1, is as follows: GAGVSQSPSNKVTEKGKDVELRCDPISGHTALYWYRQSLGQGLEFLIYFQGNSAPDKSGLPSDRFSAERTGGSVSTLTIQRTQQEDSAVYLCASSLASGALNEQFFGPGTRLTVL.